A single sample gave rise to the 2 T cell receptor beta chains below, sequenced in a study of T cells in localized non-small cell lung cancer. Sequencing used immunoSEQ multiplex PCR; TCRdb keeps in-frame clones, though not all of them. The sample includes 45,000 to 50,000 clones, approximately 86% seen only once; the top ten take 2.5%. The specimen was PBMCs, collected before any cancer treatment. The receptor set was obtained from a man between 40 and 75 years old with stage II lung adenocarcinoma.

The J gene is TRBJ1-1, the V gene TRBV13; maybe TRBD1 (6 bases). Trimming pared 4 bases from V and 3 bases from J, leaving 15 bases between. CDR3 size: 15 residues. CDR1 is PRHDT and CDR2 is FYEKMQ in the germline V gene (reference sequence). This CDR3 reads CASSSGGGGDTEAFF. CDR3 bases: TGTGCCAGCAGCTCCGGGGGAGGGGGGGACACTGAAGCTTTCTTT.

The genes are TRBV10-1 and TRBJ2-1, with D possibly being TRBD1 (5 bases). The CDR3 is 15 residues long. Trimming took 2 bases from V and 6 from J, leaving 14 bases between them. Germline V gene lookup returns CDR1 WNHNN and CDR2 SYGVQD (reference sequence). The chain's CDR3 is CASSERQGGINEQFF. The DNA for the CDR3 is TGCGCCAGCAGTGAGAGGCAGGGCGGTATCAATGAGCAGTTCTTC.